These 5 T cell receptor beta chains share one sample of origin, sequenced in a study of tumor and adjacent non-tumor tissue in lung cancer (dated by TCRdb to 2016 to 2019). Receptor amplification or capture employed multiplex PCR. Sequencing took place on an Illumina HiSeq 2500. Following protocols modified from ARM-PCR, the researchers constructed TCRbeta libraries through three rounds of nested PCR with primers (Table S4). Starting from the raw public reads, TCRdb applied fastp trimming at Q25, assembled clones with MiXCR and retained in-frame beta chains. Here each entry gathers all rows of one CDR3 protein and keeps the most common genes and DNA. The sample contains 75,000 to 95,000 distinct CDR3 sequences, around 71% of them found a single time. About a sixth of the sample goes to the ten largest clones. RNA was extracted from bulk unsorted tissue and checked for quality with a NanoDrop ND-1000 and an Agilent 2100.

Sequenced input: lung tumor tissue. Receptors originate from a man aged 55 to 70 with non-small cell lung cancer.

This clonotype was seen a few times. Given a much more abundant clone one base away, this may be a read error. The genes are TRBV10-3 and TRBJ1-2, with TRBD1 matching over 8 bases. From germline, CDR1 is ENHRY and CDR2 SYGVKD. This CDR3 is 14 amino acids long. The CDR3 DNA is TGTGCCATCTGTGAGGGGGGACAGGACTATGGCTACACCTTC. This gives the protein CAICEGGQDYGYTF.

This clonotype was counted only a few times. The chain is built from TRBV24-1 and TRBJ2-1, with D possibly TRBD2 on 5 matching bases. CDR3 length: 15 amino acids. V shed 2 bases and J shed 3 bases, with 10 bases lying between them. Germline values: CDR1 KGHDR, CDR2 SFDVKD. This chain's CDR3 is CATSDSRRSYNEQFF. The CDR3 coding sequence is TGTGCCACCAGTGATTCGCGGAGGAGCTACAATGAGCAGTTCTTC.

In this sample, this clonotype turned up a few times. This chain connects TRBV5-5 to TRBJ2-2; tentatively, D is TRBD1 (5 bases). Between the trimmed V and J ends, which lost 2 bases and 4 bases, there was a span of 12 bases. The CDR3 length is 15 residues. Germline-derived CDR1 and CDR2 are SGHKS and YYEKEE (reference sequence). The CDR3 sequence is CASSFGLGRTGELFF. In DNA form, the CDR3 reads TGTGCCAGCAGCTTTGGCTTGGGGCGCACCGGGGAGCTGTTTTTT. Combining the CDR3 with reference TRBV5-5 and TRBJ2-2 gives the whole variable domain DAGVTQSPTHLIKTRGQQVTLRCSPISGHKSVSWYQQVLGQGPQFIFQYYEKEERGRGNFPDRFSARQFPNYSSELNVNALLLGDSALYLCASSFGLGRTGELFFGEGSRLTVL.

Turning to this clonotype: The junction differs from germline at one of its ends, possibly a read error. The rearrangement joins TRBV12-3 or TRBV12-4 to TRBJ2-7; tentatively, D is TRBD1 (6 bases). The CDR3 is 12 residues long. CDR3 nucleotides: TGTGCTAGCAGTCAACAGGGTTTCGAGCAGTACTTC. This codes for CASSQQGFEQYF.

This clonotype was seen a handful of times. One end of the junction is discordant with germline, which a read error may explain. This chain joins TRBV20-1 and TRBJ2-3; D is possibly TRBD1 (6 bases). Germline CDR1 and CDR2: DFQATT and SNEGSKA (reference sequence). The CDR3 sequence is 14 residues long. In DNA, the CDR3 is TGCAGTGCTGAAAAAGGGGGTGGAGCAGATACCCAGTATTTT. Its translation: CSAEKGGGADTQYF.